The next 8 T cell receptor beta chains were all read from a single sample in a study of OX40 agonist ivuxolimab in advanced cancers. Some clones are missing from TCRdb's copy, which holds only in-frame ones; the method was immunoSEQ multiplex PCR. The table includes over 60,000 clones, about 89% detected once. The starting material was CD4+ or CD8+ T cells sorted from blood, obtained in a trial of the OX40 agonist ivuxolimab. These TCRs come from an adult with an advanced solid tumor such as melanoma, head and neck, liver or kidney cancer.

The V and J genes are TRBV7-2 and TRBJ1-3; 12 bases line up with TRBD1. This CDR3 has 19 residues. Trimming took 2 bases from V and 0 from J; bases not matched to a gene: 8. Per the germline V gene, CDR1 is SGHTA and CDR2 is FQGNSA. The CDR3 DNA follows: TGTGCCAGCAGCTTATTAGGGACAGGGGGCCTCGCCTCTGGAAACACCATATATTTT. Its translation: CASSLLGTGGLASGNTIYF.

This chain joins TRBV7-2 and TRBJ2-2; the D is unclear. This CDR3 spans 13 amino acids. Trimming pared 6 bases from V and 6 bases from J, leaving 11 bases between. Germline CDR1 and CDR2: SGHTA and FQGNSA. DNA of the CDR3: TGTGCCAGCAGGTCAAGAGTCGCCGGGGAGCTGTTTTTT. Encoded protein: CASRSRVAGELFF.

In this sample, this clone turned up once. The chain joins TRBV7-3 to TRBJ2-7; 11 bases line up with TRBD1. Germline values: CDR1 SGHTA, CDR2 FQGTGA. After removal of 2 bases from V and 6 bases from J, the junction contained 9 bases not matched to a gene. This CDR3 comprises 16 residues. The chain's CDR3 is CASSLVGGQGASEQYF. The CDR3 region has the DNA TGTGCCAGCAGCTTAGTGGGCGGACAGGGGGCAAGCGAGCAGTACTTC.

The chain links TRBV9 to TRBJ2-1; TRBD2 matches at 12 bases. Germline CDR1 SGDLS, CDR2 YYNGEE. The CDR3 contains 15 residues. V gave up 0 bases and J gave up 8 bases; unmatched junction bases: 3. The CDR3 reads CASSVDLAGGYEQFF. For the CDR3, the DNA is TGTGCCAGCAGCGTAGACCTAGCGGGAGGGTATGAGCAGTTCTTC.

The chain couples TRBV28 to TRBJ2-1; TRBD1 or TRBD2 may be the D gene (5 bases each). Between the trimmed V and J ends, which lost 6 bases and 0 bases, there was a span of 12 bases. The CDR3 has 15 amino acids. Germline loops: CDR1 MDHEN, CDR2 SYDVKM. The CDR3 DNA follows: TGTGCCAGCAGGCCCCGGGGCCTCTCCTACAATGAGCAGTTCTTC. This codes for CASRPRGLSYNEQFF. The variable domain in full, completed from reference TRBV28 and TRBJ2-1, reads DVKVTQSSRYLVKRTGEKVFLECVQDMDHENMFWYRQDPGLGLRLIYFSYDVKMKEKGDIPEGYSVSREKKERFSLILESASTNQTSMYLCASRPRGLSYNEQFFGPGTRLTVL.

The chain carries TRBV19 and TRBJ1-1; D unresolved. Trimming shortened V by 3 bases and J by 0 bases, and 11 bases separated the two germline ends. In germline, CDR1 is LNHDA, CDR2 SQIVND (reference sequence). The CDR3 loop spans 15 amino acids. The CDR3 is CASSMGGLVNTEAFF. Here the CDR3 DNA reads TGTGCCAGTAGTATGGGAGGGCTCGTGAACACTGAAGCTTTCTTT.

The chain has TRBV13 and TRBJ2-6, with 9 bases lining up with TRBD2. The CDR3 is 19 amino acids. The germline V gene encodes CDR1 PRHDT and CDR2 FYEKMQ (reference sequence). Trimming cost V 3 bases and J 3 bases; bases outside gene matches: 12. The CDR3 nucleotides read TGTGCCAGCAGCTTGATGGCGGCGGGAGGGCCTAGTGGGGCCAACGTCCTGACTTTC. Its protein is CASSLMAAGGPSGANVLTF.

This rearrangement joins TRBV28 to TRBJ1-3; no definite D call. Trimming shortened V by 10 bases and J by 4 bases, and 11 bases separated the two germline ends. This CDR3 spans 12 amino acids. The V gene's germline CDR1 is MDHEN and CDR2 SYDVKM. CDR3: CATKLGGNTIYF. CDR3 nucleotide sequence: TGTGCCACCAAGTTAGGGGGAAACACCATATATTTT.